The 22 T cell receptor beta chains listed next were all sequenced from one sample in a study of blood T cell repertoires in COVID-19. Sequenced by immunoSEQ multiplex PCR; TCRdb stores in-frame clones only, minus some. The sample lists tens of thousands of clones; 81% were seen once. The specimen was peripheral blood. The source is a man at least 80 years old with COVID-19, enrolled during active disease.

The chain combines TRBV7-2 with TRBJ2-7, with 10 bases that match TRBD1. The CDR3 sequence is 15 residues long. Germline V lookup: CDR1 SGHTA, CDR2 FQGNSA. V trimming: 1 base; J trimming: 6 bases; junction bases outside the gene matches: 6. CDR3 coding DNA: TGTGCCAGCAGCTTAGGGGACAGGGGAGCGGGCGAGCAGTACTTC. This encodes CASSLGDRGAGEQYF. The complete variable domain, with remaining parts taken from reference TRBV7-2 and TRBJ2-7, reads GAGVSQSPSNKVTEKGKDVELRCDPISGHTALYWYRQSLGQGLEFLIYFQGNSAPDKSGLPSDRFSAERTGGSVSTLTIQRTQQEDSAVYLCASSLGDRGAGEQYFGPGTRLTVT.

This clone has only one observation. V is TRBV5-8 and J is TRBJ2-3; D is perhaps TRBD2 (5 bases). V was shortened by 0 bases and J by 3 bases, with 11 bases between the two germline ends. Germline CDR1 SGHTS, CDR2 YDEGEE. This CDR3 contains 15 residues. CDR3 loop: CASSLASGITDTQYF. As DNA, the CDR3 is TGTGCCAGCAGCTTGGCCAGCGGAATTACAGATACGCAGTATTTT.

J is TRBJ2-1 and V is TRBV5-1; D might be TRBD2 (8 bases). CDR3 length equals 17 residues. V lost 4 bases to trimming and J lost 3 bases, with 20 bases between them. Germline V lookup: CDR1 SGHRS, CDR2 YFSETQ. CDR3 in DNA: TGCGCCAGCAGCCAGGGGGGAGGGCTAGCGGGCTACAATGAGCAGTTCTTC. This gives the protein CASSQGGGLAGYNEQFF.

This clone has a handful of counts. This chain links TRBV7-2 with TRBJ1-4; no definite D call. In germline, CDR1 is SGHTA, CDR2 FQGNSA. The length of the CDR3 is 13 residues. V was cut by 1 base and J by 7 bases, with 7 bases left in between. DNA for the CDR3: TGTGCCAGCAGCTTAGAACAGTTTGAAAAACTGTTTTTT. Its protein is CASSLEQFEKLFF.

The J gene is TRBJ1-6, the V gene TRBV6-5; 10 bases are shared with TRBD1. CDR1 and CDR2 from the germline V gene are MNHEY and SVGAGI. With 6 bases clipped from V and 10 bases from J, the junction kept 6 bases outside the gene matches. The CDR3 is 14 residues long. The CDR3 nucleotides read TGTGCCAGCAGACGGACAGGGGGAGGATCACCCCTCCACTTT. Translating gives CASRRTGGGSPLHF.

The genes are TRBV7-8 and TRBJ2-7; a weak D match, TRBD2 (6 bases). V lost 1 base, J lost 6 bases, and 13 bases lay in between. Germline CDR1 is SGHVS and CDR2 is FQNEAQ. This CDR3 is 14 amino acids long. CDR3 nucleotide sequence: TGTGCCAGCAGCTTAGACTCAACGCGGGGCGAGCAGTACTTC. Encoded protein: CASSLDSTRGEQYF.

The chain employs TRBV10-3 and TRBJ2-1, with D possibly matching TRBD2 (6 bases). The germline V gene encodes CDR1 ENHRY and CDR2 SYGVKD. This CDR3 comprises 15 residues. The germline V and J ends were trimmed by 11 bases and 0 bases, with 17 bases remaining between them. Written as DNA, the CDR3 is TGTGCCTTGGTTTGGGGGGTCAGCTCCTACAATGAGCAGTTCTTC. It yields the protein CALVWGVSSYNEQFF.

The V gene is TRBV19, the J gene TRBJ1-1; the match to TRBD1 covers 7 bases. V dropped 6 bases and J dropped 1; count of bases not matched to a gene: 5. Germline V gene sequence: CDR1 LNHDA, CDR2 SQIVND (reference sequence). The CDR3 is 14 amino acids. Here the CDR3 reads CASRLTGTNTEAFF. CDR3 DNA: TGTGCCAGTAGGCTGACAGGGACGAACACTGAAGCTTTCTTT.

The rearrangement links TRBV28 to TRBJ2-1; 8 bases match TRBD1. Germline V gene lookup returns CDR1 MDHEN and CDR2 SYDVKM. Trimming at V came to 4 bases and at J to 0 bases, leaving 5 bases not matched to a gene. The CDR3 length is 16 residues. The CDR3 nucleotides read TGTGCCAGCAGTTCCCAAACAGGGGGCTCCTACAATGAGCAGTTCTTC. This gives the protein CASSSQTGGSYNEQFF.

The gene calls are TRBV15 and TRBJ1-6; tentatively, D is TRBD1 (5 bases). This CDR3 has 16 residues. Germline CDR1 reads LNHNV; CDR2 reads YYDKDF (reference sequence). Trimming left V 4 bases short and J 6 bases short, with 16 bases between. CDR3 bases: TGTGCCACCAGCAAAGGTCAGGGTGGTTCTAATTCACCCCTCCACTTT. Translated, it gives CATSKGQGGSNSPLHF.

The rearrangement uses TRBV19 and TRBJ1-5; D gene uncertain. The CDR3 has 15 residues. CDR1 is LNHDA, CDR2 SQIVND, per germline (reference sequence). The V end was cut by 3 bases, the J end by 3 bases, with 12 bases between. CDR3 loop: CASSITSGLNQPQHF. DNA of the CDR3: TGTGCCAGTAGTATTACGTCAGGCCTCAATCAGCCCCAGCATTTT. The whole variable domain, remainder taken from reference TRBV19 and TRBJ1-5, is DGGITQSPKYLFRKEGQNVTLSCEQNLNHDAMYWYRQDPGQGLRLIYYSQIVNDFQKGDIAEGYSVSREKKESFPLTVTSAQKNPTAFYLCASSITSGLNQPQHFGDGTRLSIL.

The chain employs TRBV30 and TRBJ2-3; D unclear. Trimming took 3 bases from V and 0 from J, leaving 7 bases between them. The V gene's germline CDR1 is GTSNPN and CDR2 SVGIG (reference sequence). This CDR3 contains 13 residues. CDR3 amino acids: CAWRGPSTDTQYF. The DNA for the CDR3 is TGTGCCTGGAGGGGCCCTAGCACAGATACGCAGTATTTT.

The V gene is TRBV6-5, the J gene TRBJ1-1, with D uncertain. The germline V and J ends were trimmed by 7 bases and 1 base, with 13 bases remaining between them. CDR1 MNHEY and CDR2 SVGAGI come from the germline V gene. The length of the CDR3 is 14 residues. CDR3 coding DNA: TGTGCCAGCACTGGAACATCGGGGAACACTGAAGCTTTCTTT. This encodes CASTGTSGNTEAFF.

As DNA, the CDR3 is TGTGCCATGAACTCCGGGACAGGGGACTATGGCTACACCTTC. Protein: CAMNSGTGDYGYTF. The chain carries TRBV10-3 and TRBJ1-2; TRBD1 aligns across 10 bases. This CDR3 is 14 amino acids long. Trimming cost V 9 bases and J 3 bases; bases outside gene matches: 7. The germline V gene encodes CDR1 ENHRY and CDR2 SYGVKD.

CDR3: CASSLKGPGAQYF. CDR3 bases: TGTGCCAGCAGCTTAAAGGGACCGGGGGCCCAGTACTTC. The rearrangement joins TRBV7-3 to TRBJ2-5; D may be TRBD2 (6 bases). Trimming left V 1 base short and J 9 bases short, with 12 bases between. The CDR3 is 13 amino acids. Per germline, CDR1 SGHTA and CDR2 FQGTGA.

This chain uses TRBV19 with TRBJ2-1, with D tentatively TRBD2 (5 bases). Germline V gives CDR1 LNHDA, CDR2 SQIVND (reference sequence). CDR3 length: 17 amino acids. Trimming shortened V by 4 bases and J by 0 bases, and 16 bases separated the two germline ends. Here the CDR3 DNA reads TGTGCCAGTAGTACCAACCGACTACCTGGCTCCTACAATGAGCAGTTCTTC. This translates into CASSTNRLPGSYNEQFF.

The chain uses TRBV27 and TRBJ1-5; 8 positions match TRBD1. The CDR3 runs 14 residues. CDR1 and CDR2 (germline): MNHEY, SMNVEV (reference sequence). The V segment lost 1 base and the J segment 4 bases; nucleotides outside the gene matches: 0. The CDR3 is CASSLYRGNQPQHF. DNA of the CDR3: TGTGCCAGCAGTTTATACAGGGGGAATCAGCCCCAGCATTTT.

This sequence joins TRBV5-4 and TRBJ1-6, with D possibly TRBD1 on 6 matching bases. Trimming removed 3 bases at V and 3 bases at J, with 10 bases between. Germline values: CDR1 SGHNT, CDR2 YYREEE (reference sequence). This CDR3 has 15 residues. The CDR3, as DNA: TGTGCCAGCAGCTCAAGAGGGGGCTATAATTCACCCCTCCACTTT. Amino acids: CASSSRGGYNSPLHF.

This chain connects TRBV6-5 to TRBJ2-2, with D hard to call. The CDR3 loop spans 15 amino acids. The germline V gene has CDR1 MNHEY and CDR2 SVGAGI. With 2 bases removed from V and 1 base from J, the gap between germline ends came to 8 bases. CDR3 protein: CASSYLPENTGELFF. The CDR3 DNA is TGTGCCAGCAGTTACCTACCCGAGAACACCGGGGAGCTGTTTTTT.

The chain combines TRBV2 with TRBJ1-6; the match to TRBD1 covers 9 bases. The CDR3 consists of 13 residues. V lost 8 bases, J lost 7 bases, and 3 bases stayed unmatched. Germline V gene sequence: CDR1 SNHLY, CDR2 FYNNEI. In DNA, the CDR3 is TGTGCCAGCTCCGGGACAGGGAATTCACCCCTCCACTTT. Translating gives CASSGTGNSPLHF.

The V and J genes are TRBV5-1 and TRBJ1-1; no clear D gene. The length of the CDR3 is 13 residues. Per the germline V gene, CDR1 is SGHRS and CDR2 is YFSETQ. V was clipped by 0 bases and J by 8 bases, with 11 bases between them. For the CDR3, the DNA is TGCGCCAGCAGCTTGGACAGAGAAAGAGAAGCTTTCTTT. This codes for CASSLDREREAFF.

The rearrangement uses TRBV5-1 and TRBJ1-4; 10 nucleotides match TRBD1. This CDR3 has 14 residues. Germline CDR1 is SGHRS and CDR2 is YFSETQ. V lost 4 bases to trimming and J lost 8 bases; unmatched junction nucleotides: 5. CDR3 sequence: CASSPGDRGEKLFF. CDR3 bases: TGCGCCAGCAGCCCAGGGGACAGGGGCGAAAAACTGTTTTTT.